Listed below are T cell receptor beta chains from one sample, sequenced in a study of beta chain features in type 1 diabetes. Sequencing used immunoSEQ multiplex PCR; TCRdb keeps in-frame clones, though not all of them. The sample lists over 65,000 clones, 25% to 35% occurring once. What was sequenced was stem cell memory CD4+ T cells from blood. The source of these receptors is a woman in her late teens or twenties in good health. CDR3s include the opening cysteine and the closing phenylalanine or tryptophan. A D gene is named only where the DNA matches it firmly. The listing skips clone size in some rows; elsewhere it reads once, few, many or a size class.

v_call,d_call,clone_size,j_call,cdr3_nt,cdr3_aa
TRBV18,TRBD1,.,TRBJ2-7,TGTGCCAGCTCAAGGACAGGGCAGGAAGAGCAGTACTTC,CASSRTGQEEQYF
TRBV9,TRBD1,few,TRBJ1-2,TGTGCCAGCAGCGAGACAGGGAGCCCCAGAGTAGACTACACCTTC,CASSETGSPRVDYTF
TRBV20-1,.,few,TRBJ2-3,TGCAGTGCTGGGACTGCAGATACGCAGTATTTT,CSAGTADTQYF
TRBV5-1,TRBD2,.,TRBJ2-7,TGCGCCAGCAGCTTGTCGGCTAGCGGGGGGGCTTACGAGCAGTACTTC,CASSLSASGGAYEQYF
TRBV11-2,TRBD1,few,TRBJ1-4,TGTGCCAGCAGCTTAGACACAGGGGGCGGCGGTGAAAAACTGTTTTTT,CASSLDTGGGGEKLFF
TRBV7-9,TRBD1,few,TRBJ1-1,TGTGCCAGCAGCCCGGGACAGGGGAACACTGAAGCTTTCTTT,CASSPGQGNTEAFF
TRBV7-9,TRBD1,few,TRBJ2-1,TGTGCCAGCAGCCCTACCGGGACAGGGGACCGAAGTGAGCAGTTCTTC,CASSPTGTGDRSEQFF
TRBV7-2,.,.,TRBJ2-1,TGTGCCAGCAACGTAGGACCGGGACACGGGTTTGGTGAGCAGTTCTTC,CASNVGPGHGFGEQFF
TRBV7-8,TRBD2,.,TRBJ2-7,TGTGCCAGCAGCTCCCCTAGCGGGGGATCCTACGAGCAGTACTTC,CASSSPSGGSYEQYF
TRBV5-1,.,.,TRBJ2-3,TGCGCCAGCAGCTTGGCGGGGTCGGACGCTGATACGCAGTATTTT,CASSLAGSDADTQYF
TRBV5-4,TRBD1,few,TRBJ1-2,TGTGCCAGCAGCTCCCAGGGACAGTATGGCTACACCTTC,CASSSQGQYGYTF
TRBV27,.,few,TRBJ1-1,TGTGCCAGCAGCAAGTGGGGGGTGAACACTGAAGCTTTCTTT,CASSKWGVNTEAFF
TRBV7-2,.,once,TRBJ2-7,TGTGCCAGCAGTCCCCTCCTGAGTAGCGCGACCTTC,CASSPLLSSATF
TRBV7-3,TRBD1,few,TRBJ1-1,TGTGCCAGCAGCCCTGGACAGGGTGTGTGGAGCACTGAAGCTTTCTTT,CASSPGQGVWSTEAFF
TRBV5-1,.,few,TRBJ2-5,TGCGCCAGCAGCATACAAGAGACCCAGTACTTC,CASSIQETQYF
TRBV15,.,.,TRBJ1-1,TGTGCCACCAGCAGGGGCCAGGGCGCTGAAGCTTTCTTT,CATSRGQGAEAFF
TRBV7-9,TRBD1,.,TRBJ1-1,TGTGCCAGCTTGGGGACAGGGGGTTTAGGGGCTTTCTTT,CASLGTGGLGAFF
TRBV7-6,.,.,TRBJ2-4,TGTGCCAGCAGCGCCGGCAGGGTGCGAGGAAACATTCAGTACTTC,CASSAGRVRGNIQYF
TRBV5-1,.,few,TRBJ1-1,TGCGCCAGCAGTAGACGCTGGGCGAACACTGAAGCTTTCTTT,CASSRRWANTEAFF
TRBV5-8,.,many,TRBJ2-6,TGTGCCAGCAGCTTGGACAGGTCTGGGGCCAACGTCCTGACTTTC,CASSLDRSGANVLTF
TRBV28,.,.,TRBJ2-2,TGTGCCAGCAGTTTCGGTCCGAACACCGGGGAGCTGTTTTTT,CASSFGPNTGELFF
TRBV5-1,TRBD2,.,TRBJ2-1,TGCGCCAGCAGCTTGGGTCCTAGCGGCACCTACAATGAGCAGTTCTTC,CASSLGPSGTYNEQFF
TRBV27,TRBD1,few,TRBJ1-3,TGTGCCAGCAGTCCACTTCCGGGACAGGGGTCTGGAAACACCATATATTTT,CASSPLPGQGSGNTIYF
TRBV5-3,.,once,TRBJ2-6,TGTGCCAGATTAGTGACAGTGGTGAAACAAAGTCGGGCCAACGTCCTGACTTTC,CARLVTVVKQSRANVLTF
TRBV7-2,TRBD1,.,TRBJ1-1,TGTGCCAGCAGCCAGGGACAGGGAACGAAAGCTTTCTTT,CASSQGQGTKAFF
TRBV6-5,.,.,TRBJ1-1,TGTGCCAGCAGCTCACAGACGGGACAAAGAGCTTTCTTT,CASSSQTGQRAFF
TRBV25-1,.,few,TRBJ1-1,TGTGCCAGCAGTGGAGCCAGGGAAGCTTTCTTT,CASSGAREAFF
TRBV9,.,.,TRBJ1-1,TGTGCCAGCAGCCTAACTGTGATGAACACTGAAGCTTTCTTT,CASSLTVMNTEAFF
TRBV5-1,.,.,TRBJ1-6,TGCGCCAGCAGCTTTTCACGTCCCGGGACTGGGGATTCACCCCTCCACTTT,CASSFSRPGTGDSPLHF